Here is one T cell receptor beta chain with its context. The protocol was immunoSEQ multiplex PCR, while the TCRdb copy is restricted to in-frame clones and leaves out a portion. The sample includes 150,000 to 250,000 clones, approximately 78% of them seen just once. The V gene's germline CDR1 is KGHSH and CDR2 LQKENI. The V and J ends lost 5 bases and 5 bases, in that order; junction bases with no gene match: 9. The CDR3 runs to 14 residues. The entry originates in a study of cytomegalovirus exposure and HLA in healthy donors. Input material: PBMCs. The chain has TRBV18 and TRBJ2-7; TRBD1 aligns across 7 bases. The receptor comes from a woman in her twenties or thirties in good health and CMV-seronegative. The CDR3 region is CASSLQGWGDEQYF. CDR3 in DNA: TGTGCCAGCTCATTACAGGGGTGGGGTGACGAGCAGTACTTC.